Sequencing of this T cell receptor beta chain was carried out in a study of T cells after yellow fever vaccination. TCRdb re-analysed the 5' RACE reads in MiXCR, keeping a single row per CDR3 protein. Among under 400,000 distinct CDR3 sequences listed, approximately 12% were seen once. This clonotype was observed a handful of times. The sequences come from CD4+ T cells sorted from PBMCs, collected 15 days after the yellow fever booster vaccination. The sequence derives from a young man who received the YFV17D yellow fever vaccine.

The CDR3 sequence: CSVDGQGSGNTIYF. In nucleotides, the CDR3 is TGCAGCGTCGACGGACAGGGCTCTGGAAACACCATATATTTT. The chain uses TRBV29-1 and TRBJ1-3, with TRBD1 matching 8 bases. The CDR3 totals 14 residues. V lost 6 bases, J lost 0 bases, and 4 bases stayed unmatched. Germline V gives CDR1 SQVTM, CDR2 ANQGSEA.